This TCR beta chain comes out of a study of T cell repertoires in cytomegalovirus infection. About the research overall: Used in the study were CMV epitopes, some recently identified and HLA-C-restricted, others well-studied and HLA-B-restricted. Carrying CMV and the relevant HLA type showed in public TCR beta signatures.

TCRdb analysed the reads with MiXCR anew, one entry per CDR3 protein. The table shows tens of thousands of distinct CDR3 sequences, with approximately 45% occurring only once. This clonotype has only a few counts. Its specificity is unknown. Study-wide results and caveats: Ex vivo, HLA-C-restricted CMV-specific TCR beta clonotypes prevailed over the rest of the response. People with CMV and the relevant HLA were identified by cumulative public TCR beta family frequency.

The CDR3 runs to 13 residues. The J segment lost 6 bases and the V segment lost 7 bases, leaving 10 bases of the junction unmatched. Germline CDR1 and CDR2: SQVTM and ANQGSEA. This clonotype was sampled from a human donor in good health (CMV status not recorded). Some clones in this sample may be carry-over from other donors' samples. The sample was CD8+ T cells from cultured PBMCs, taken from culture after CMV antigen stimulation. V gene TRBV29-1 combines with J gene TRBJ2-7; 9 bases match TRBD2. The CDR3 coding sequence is TGCAGCGCATGGGGTAGCGGGAGCAGCGAGCAGTACTTC. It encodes CSAWGSGSSEQYF.